This T cell receptor (beta chain) was captured in a study of long-term antiretroviral therapy in people with HIV. At minimum, one pre-ART and two post-ART PBMC samples were obtained from each donor. The run of the v3.0 immunoSEQ assay was at survey level. The repertoire was sequenced with immunoSEQ multiplex PCR; TCRdb's copy has only in-frame clones and lacks some. The sample contains fewer than 30,000 clones, approximately 80% of which appear only once. This TCR derives from a man in his forties or fifties with HIV. Specimen: unsorted PBMCs, collected 3 years after starting antiretroviral therapy.

CDR3 bases: TGTGCCAGCTCGGACAGTGCTACCGGGGAGCTGTTTTTT. This sequence encodes CASSDSATGELFF. V usage is TRBV18 and J usage is TRBJ2-2, with D maybe TRBD1 (6 bases). This CDR3 comprises 13 residues. The ends were cut back, 6 bases at V and 5 bases at J, with 10 bases in the middle. Germline-derived CDR1 and CDR2 are KGHSH and LQKENI. The variable domain in full, completed from reference TRBV18 and TRBJ2-2, reads NAGVMQNPRHLVRRRGQEARLRCSPMKGHSHVYWYRQLPEEGLKFMVYLQKENIIDESGMPKERFSAEFPKEGPSILRIQQVVRGDSAAYFCASSDSATGELFFGEGSRLTVL.